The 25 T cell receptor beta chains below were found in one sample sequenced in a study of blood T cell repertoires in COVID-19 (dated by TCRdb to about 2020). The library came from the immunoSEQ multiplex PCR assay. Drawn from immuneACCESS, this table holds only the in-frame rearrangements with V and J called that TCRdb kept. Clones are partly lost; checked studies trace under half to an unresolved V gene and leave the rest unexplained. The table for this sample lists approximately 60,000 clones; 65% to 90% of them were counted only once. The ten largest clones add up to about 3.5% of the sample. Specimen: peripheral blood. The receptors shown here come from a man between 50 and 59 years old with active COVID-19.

The CDR3 loop is CASSLAWGAYNEQFF. CDR3 nucleotide sequence: TGTGCCAGCAGCTTAGCATGGGGCGCCTACAATGAGCAGTTCTTC. This chain joins TRBV11-1 and TRBJ2-1; D might be TRBD1 (5 bases). V lost 0 bases, J lost 2 bases, and 8 bases lay in between. Germline CDR1 reads SGHAT; CDR2 reads FQDESV (reference sequence). The CDR3 runs to 15 residues.

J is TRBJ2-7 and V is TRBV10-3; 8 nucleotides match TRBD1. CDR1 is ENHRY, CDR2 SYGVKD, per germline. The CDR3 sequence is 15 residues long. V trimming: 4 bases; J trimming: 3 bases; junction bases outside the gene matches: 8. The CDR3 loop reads CAISADRGELYEQYF. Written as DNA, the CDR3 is TGTGCCATCAGTGCAGACAGGGGTGAGCTCTACGAGCAGTACTTC.

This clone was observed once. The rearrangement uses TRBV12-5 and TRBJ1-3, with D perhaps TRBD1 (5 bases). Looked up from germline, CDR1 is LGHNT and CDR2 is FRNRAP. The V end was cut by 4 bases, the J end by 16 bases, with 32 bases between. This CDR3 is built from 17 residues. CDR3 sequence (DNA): TGTGCTAGTGGTTCGATAATAGGGGACTTCCATCCTCTGGAGTGGTATTTT. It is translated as CASGSIIGDFHPLEWYF.

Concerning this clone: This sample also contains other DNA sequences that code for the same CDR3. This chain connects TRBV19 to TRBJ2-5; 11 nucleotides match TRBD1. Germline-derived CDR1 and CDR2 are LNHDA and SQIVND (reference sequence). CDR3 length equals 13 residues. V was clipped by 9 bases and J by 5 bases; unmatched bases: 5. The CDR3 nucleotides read TGTGCCAGCCGGACAGGGGGCGGCGAGACCCAGTACTTC. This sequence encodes CASRTGGGETQYF.

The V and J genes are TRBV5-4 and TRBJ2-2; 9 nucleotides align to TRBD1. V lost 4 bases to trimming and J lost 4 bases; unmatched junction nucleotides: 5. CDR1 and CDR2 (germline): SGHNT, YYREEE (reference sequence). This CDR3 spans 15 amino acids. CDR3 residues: CASSPPGQGTGELFF. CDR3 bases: TGTGCCAGCAGCCCTCCGGGACAGGGCACCGGGGAGCTGTTTTTT.

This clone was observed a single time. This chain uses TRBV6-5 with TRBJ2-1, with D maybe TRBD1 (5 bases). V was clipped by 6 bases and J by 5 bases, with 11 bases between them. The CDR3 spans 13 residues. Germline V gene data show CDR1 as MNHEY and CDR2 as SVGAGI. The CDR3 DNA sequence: TGTGCCAGCAGACAGGCTCCCGACAATGAGCAGTTCTTC. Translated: CASRQAPDNEQFF.

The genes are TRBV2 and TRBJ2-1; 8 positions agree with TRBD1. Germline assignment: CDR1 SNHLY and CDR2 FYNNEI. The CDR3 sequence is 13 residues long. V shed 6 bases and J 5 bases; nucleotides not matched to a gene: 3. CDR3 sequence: CASSGQGNNEQFF. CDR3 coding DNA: TGTGCCAGCAGCGGACAGGGAAACAATGAGCAGTTCTTC.

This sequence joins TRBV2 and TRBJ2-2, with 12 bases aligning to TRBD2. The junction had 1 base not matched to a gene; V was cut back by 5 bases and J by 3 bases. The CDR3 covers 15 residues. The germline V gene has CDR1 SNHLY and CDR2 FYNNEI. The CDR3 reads CASSLAGGHTGELFF. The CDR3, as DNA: TGTGCCAGCAGTCTAGCGGGAGGGCACACCGGGGAGCTGTTTTTT.

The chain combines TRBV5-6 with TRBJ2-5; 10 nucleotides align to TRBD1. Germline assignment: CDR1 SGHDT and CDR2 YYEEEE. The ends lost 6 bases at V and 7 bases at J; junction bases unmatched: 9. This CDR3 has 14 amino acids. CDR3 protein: CASTPGTGVGTQYF. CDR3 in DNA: TGTGCCAGCACTCCAGGGACAGGGGTAGGGACCCAGTACTTC.

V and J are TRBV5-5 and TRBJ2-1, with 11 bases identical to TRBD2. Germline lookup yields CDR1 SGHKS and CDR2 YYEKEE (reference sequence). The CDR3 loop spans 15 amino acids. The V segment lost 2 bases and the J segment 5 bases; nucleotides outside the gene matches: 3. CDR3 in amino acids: CASSFPGLADNEQFF. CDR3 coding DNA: TGTGCCAGCAGCTTCCCGGGACTAGCGGACAATGAGCAGTTCTTC. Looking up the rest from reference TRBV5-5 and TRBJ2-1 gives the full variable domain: DAGVTQSPTHLIKTRGQQVTLRCSPISGHKSVSWYQQVLGQGPQFIFQYYEKEERGRGNFPDRFSARQFPNYSSELNVNALLLGDSALYLCASSFPGLADNEQFFGPGTRLTVL.

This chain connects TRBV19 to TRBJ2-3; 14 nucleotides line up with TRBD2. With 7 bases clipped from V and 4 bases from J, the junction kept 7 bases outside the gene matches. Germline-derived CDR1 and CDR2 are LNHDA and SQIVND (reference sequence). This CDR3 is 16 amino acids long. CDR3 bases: TGTGCCAGTACCCAGGGACTAGCGGGAGTTGCAGATACGCAGTATTTT. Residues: CASTQGLAGVADTQYF.

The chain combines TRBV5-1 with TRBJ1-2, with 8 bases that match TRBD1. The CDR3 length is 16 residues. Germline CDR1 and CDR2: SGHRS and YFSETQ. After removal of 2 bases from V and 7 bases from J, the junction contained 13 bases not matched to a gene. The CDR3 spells CASSFSGLGRGPGYTF. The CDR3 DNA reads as TGCGCCAGCAGCTTTTCGGGGTTGGGCAGGGGGCCTGGCTACACCTTC.

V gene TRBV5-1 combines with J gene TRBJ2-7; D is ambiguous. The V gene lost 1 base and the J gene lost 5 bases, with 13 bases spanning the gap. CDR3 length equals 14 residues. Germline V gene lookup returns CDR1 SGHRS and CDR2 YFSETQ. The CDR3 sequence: CASSLLPGNHEQYF. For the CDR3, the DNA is TGCGCCAGCAGCTTGTTGCCAGGAAACCACGAGCAGTACTTC. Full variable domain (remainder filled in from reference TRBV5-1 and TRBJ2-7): KAGVTQTPRYLIKTRGQQVTLSCSPISGHRSVSWYQQTPGQGLQFLFEYFSETQRNKGNFPGRFSGRQFSNSRSEMNVSTLELGDSALYLCASSLLPGNHEQYFGPGTRLTVT.

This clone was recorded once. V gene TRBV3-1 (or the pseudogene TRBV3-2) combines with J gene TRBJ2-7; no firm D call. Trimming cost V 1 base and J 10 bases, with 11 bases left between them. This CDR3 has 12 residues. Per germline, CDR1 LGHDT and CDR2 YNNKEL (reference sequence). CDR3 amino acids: CASSQGPRSQYF. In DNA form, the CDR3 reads TGTGCCAGCAGCCAAGGCCCTAGGTCCCAGTACTTC.

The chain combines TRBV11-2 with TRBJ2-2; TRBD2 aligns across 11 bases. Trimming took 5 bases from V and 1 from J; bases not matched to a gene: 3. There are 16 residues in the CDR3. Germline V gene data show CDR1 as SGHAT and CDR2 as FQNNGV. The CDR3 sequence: CASSPGLAGNTGELFF. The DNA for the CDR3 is TGTGCCAGCAGCCCTGGACTAGCGGGGAACACCGGGGAGCTGTTTTTT.

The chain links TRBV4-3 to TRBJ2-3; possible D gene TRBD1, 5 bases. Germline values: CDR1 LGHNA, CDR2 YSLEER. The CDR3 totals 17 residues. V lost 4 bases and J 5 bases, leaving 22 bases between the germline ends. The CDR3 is CASSPNARGAEVDTQYF. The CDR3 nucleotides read TGCGCCAGCAGCCCCAATGCCCGTGGGGCAGAGGTAGATACGCAGTATTTT.

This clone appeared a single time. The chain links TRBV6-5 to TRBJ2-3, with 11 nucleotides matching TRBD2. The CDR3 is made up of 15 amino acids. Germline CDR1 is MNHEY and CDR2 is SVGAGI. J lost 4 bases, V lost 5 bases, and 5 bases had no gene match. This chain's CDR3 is CASSPGLAVSDTQYF. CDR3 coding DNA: TGTGCCAGCAGTCCGGGACTAGCGGTATCAGATACGCAGTATTTT.

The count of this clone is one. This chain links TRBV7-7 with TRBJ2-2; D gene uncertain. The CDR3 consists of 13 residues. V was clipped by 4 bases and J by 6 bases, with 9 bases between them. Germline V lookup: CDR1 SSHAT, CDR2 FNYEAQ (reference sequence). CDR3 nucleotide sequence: TGTGCCAGCAGCTCTGGGCCCGCCGGGGAGCTGTTTTTT. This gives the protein CASSSGPAGELFF.

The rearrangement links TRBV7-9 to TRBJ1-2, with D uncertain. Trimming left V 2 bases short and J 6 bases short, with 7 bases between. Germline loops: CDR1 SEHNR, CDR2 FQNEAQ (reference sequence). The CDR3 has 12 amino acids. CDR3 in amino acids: CASSLREDGYTF. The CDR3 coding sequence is TGTGCCAGCAGCTTACGAGAGGATGGCTACACCTTC.

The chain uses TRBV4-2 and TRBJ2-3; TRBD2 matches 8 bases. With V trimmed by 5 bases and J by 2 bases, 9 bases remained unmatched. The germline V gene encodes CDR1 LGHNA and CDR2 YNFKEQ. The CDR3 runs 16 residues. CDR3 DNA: TGTGCCAGCAGCACCACTAGCGGCTCCCCCACAGATACGCAGTATTTT. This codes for CASSTTSGSPTDTQYF.

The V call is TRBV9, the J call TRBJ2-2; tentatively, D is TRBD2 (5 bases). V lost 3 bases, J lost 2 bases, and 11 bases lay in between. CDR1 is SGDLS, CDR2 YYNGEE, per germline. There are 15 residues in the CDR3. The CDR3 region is CASSAPAVNTGELFF. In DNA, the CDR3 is TGTGCCAGCAGCGCTCCAGCGGTTAACACCGGGGAGCTGTTTTTT.

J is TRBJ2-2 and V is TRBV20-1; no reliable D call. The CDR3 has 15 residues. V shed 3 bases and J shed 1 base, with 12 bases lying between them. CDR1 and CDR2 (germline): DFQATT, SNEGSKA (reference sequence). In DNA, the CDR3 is TGCAGTGCTAGTCCGGCGGAAAAGAACACCGGGGAGCTGTTTTTT. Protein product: CSASPAEKNTGELFF.

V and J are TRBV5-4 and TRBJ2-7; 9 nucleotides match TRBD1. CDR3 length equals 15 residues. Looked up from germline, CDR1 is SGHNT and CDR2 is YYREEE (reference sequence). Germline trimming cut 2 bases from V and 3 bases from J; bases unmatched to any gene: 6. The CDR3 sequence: CASSFYRQGVYEQYF. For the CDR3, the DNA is TGTGCCAGCAGCTTTTACCGACAGGGGGTCTACGAGCAGTACTTC.

The CDR3 bases are TGTGCCAGCACCACACAGTTGACCGGGGAGCTGTTTTTT. Its protein product is CASTTQLTGELFF. The chain carries TRBV5-5 and TRBJ2-2; D unclear. Germline CDR1 is SGHKS and CDR2 is YYEKEE (reference sequence). CDR3 length equals 13 residues. The V and J ends lost 6 bases and 5 bases respectively, with 11 bases between them. Full variable domain (outside the CDR3, taken from reference TRBV5-5 and TRBJ2-2): DAGVTQSPTHLIKTRGQQVTLRCSPISGHKSVSWYQQVLGQGPQFIFQYYEKEERGRGNFPDRFSARQFPNYSSELNVNALLLGDSALYLCASTTQLTGELFFGEGSRLTVL.

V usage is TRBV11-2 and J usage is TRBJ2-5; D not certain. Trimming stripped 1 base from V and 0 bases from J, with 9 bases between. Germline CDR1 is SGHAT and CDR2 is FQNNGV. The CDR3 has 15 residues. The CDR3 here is CASSLVLRNQETQYF. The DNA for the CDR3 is TGTGCCAGCAGCTTAGTCCTGCGGAACCAAGAGACCCAGTACTTC.